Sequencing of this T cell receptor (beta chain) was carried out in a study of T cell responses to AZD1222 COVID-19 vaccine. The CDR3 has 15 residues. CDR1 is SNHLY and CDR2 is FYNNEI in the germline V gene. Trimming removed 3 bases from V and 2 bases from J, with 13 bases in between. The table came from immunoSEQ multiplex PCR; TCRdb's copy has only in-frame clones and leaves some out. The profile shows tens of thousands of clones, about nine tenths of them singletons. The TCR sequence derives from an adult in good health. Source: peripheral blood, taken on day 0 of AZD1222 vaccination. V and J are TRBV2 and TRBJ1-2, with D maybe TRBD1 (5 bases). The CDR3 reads CASSDPGGTNYGYTF. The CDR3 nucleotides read TGTGCCAGCAGTGACCCGGGGGGGACGAACTATGGCTACACCTTC.